Each of the 3 T cell receptor beta chains below was sequenced from the same sample in a study of cytomegalovirus exposure and HLA in healthy donors. TCRdb's copy holds only in-frame clones and misses some; the assay was immunoSEQ multiplex PCR. Among about 140,000 clones listed, 86% were seen once. The sequencing input was PBMCs. All receptors derive from a man between 18 and 35 years old in good health and CMV-seronegative.

This sequence joins TRBV6-6 and TRBJ1-3, with D perhaps matching TRBD1 (5 bases). Looked up from germline, CDR1 is MNHNY and CDR2 is SVGAGI (reference sequence). This CDR3 has 13 residues. V lost 5 bases to trimming and J lost 4 bases, with 9 bases between them. CDR3 coding DNA: TGTGCCAGCAGTGCAGGGCGGGGAAACACCATATATTTT. Translation gives CASSAGRGNTIYF.

The rearrangement links TRBV5-6 to TRBJ1-1, with D perhaps matching TRBD1 (6 bases). CDR1 is SGHDT, CDR2 YYEEEE, per germline. The CDR3 covers 15 residues. V lost 3 bases, J lost 3 bases, and 15 bases lay in between. Written as DNA, the CDR3 is TGTGCCAGCAGCTCGAAGACGAAGGGGGACACTGAAGCTTTCTTT. Its translation: CASSSKTKGDTEAFF.

This chain uses TRBV5-4 with TRBJ1-3; tentatively, D is TRBD1 (6 bases). V was clipped by 2 bases and J by 5 bases, with 11 bases between them. Germline assignment: CDR1 SGHNT and CDR2 YYREEE (reference sequence). This CDR3 comprises 14 residues. The CDR3 here is CASSFSRDRNTIYF. The CDR3 bases are TGTGCCAGCAGCTTTAGCCGGGACAGAAACACCATATATTTT.